This is a list of T cell receptor beta chains from one sample in a study of T cell changes during pregnancy in multiple sclerosis. Some clones are missing from TCRdb's copy, which holds only in-frame ones; the method was immunoSEQ multiplex PCR. This table has about 40,000 clones, roughly 93% appearing once. The sample here was CD4+ T cells from peripheral blood mononuclear cells, taken in the first trimester of pregnancy. The receptors shown here come from a female donor with multiple sclerosis, enrolled in a pregnancy study. Each CDR3 is given without its conserved first and last residue. The D gene is left open where the match is weak.

CDR3aa,v_gene,d_gene,j_gene
ASSPMGQSYEQY,TRBV19,-,TRBJ2-7
ASSLPGRPTQY,TRBV7-9,-,TRBJ2-3
ASSPIGTGTQPQH,TRBV18,TRBD1,TRBJ1-5
ASSVASGGRTEAF,TRBV9,-,TRBJ1-1
ASSPANYGYT,TRBV6-5,-,TRBJ1-2
ASSSLGRQSRAKNIQY,TRBV28,-,TRBJ2-4
ASSLIPGGPDTDTQY,TRBV7-3,TRBD2,TRBJ2-3
ASSPGQGIAEETQY,TRBV13,TRBD1,TRBJ2-5
ASSSGTGDYGYT,TRBV7-2,TRBD1,TRBJ1-2
ASSLTGFGEQF,TRBV2,-,TRBJ2-1